A single sample is the source of the 12 T cell receptor beta chains below, sequenced in a study of blood T cell repertoires in COVID-19. Using immunoSEQ multiplex PCR, the repertoire was profiled, and TCRdb retains in-frame clones only, with some absent. The repertoire holds some 100,000 clones, with less than 85% as singletons. Sequenced input: peripheral blood. The receptors derive from a woman in her 70s with active or convalescent COVID-19.

The V and J genes are TRBV28 and TRBJ2-7; TRBD1 matches at 7 bases. Germline values: CDR1 MDHEN, CDR2 SYDVKM. CDR3 length: 15 amino acids. J lost 4 bases, V lost 3 bases, and 9 bases had no gene match. CDR3 DNA: TGTGCCAGCAGTTTTTCAGGGGGAATTGGGTACGAGCAGTACTTC. Its protein is CASSFSGGIGYEQYF.

The chain links TRBV2 to TRBJ1-5; D possibly corresponds to TRBD1 (5 bases). V was clipped by 4 bases and J by 0 bases, with 13 bases between them. Per germline, CDR1 SNHLY and CDR2 FYNNEI. CDR3 length: 16 residues. The CDR3 region is CASSALDSYSNQPQHF. CDR3 bases: TGTGCCAGCAGTGCACTCGACAGTTATAGCAATCAGCCCCAGCATTTT.

The sample holds a few counts of this clone. V and J are TRBV12-3 or TRBV12-4 and TRBJ1-2; no reliable D call. V was pared by 4 bases and J by 4 bases, with 10 bases between. CDR3 length: 13 residues. CDR3 sequence reads: CASSSFGSYGYTF. The CDR3 DNA sequence: TGTGCCAGCAGTTCCTTCGGTTCCTATGGCTACACCTTC.

This clone occurred once. This chain links TRBV6-1 with TRBJ1-1, with D maybe TRBD1 (5 bases). The germline gives CDR1 MNHNS, CDR2 SASEGT. Trimming cost V 0 bases and J 5 bases, with 10 bases left between them. CDR3 length: 14 amino acids. CDR3 sequence reads: CASSEAWKGTEAFF. CDR3 DNA sequence: TGTGCCAGCAGTGAAGCCTGGAAGGGGACTGAAGCTTTCTTT.

V usage is TRBV6-1 and J usage is TRBJ1-6; D is unresolved. The CDR3 has 15 amino acids. Germline V gives CDR1 MNHNS, CDR2 SASEGT. V dropped 0 bases and J dropped 9 bases, with 12 bases sitting between them. The CDR3 DNA reads as TGTGCCAGCAGTGAAGCGGAGGGTAGGTTTTCACCCCTCCACTTT. Amino acids: CASSEAEGRFSPLHF.

J is TRBJ1-1 and V is TRBV7-9; 9 bases map to TRBD1. The germline V gene encodes CDR1 SEHNR and CDR2 FQNEAQ (reference sequence). The V gene end was trimmed by 2 bases and the J gene end by 7 bases; junction bases not matched to a gene: 8. CDR3 length: 15 residues. CDR3 residues: CASSLLPQGAGEAFF. The CDR3 DNA is TGTGCCAGCAGCTTACTACCACAGGGGGCCGGTGAAGCTTTCTTT.

The V gene is TRBV4-1, the J gene TRBJ2-7; D may be TRBD1 (6 bases). V lost 0 bases to trimming and J lost 7 bases, with 16 bases between them. Per germline, CDR1 MGHRA and CDR2 YSYEKL. This CDR3 comprises 15 residues. CDR3 region: CASSQDNARGGEQYF. DNA for the CDR3: TGCGCCAGCAGCCAAGATAATGCCAGGGGTGGAGAGCAGTACTTC.

V gene TRBV18 combines with J gene TRBJ2-7; D unresolved. The CDR3 consists of 13 residues. Between the trimmed V and J ends, which lost 6 bases and 7 bases, there was a span of 16 bases. The germline gives CDR1 KGHSH, CDR2 LQKENI. The CDR3 region is CASSPYPQAEQYF. Written as DNA, the CDR3 is TGTGCCAGCTCGCCCTATCCCCAGGCAGAGCAGTACTTC.

This sequence joins TRBV15 and TRBJ2-7; 8 bases map to TRBD1. CDR1 and CDR2 from the germline V gene are LNHNV and YYDKDF (reference sequence). CDR3 length: 13 residues. The junction had 6 bases not matched to a gene; V was cut back by 5 bases and J by 6 bases. CDR3 coding DNA: TGTGCCACCAGCCTCGGGACAGGCGGCGAGCAGTACTTC. This translates into CATSLGTGGEQYF.

On this clone: The junction shows a germline mismatch at one end, possibly a read error. The chain carries TRBV14 and TRBJ1-5; TRBD1 matches at 7 bases. From germline, CDR1 is SGHDN and CDR2 FVKESK. This CDR3 contains 13 residues. The CDR3 DNA follows: TGTGCCAGCTGCCAAGGGGGCAGGCAGCCCCAGCATTTT. As protein: CASCQGGRQPQHF.

The CDR3 nucleotides are TGTGCCAGCAGCTTAGATACCTACAATGAGCAGTTCTTC. Amino acid sequence: CASSLDTYNEQFF. The gene calls are TRBV7-2 and TRBJ2-1; no clear D. Germline assignment: CDR1 SGHTA and CDR2 FQGNSA. The CDR3 spans 13 residues. Deletions cut 1 base from V and 2 bases from J, with 3 bases between.

The CDR3 is CASSVGLGGTSNTGELFF. As DNA, the CDR3 is TGTGCCAGCAGCGTAGGACTCGGGGGGACCTCGAACACCGGGGAGCTGTTTTTT. This chain connects TRBV9 to TRBJ2-2; 7 nucleotides line up with TRBD2. CDR1 and CDR2 (germline): SGDLS, YYNGEE. The CDR3 loop spans 18 amino acids. J was trimmed by 0 bases and V by 0 bases; bases with no gene match: 8.